The sequence of this TCR beta chain was determined in a study of control samples from healthy donors and cancer patients. This CDR3 contains 15 residues. Between the trimmed V and J ends, which lost 8 bases and 0 bases, there was a span of 11 bases. CDR1 SNHLY and CDR2 FYNNEI come from the germline V gene. Some clones are missing from TCRdb's copy, which holds only in-frame ones; the method was immunoSEQ multiplex PCR. This table holds around 110,000 clones, about 93% found once. The sequenced material came from blood. The J gene is TRBJ2-6, the V gene TRBV2; no clear D gene. This clonotype was obtained from a man aged 30 to 39 in good health. Written as DNA, the CDR3 is TGTGCCAGCGATACAGACGGCTCTGGGGCCAACGTCCTGACTTTC. The encoded protein is CASDTDGSGANVLTF.